One sample yielded the 4 T cell receptor beta chains listed below, sequenced in a study of siplizumab effects on memory and regulatory T cells. This table comes from immunoSEQ multiplex PCR, and its TCRdb copy is limited to in-frame clones, with some not included. The sample consists of 70,000 to 90,000 clones, about 87% of them appearing once. Sequenced: CD4+ T cells sorted from blood. The receptors shown here come from a human donor in good health.

The chain uses TRBV7-8 and TRBJ1-5; D unresolved. The CDR3 covers 15 residues. V was clipped by 0 bases and J by 0 bases, with 6 bases between them. Germline lookup yields CDR1 SGHVS and CDR2 FQNEAQ. In DNA, the CDR3 is TGTGCCAGCAGCTTAGCGCGGGATAGCAATCAGCCCCAGCATTTT. Protein sequence: CASSLARDSNQPQHF.

V gene TRBV7-3 combines with J gene TRBJ2-1; D tentatively reads TRBD1 or TRBD2 (6 bases each). The ends were cut back, 1 base at V and 1 base at J, with 23 bases in the middle. Germline CDR1 and CDR2: SGHTA and FQGTGA. The CDR3 is 20 amino acids. In nucleotides, the CDR3 is TGTGCCAGCAGCTTAAAGGGGGGAAGGGGACCGACGCAATCCTACAATGAGCAGTTCTTC. Encoded protein: CASSLKGGRGPTQSYNEQFF. The full variable domain, rest sourced from reference TRBV7-3 and TRBJ2-1, is GAGVSQTPSNKVTEKGKYVELRCDPISGHTALYWYRQSLGQGPEFLIYFQGTGAADDSGLPNDRFFAVRPEGSVSTLKIQRTERGDSAVYLCASSLKGGRGPTQSYNEQFFGPGTRLTVL.

In its sample, this clone was seen once. Germline is not matched at one junction end, which may reflect a read error. The chain employs TRBV7-2 and TRBJ2-3, with D possibly being TRBD2 (6 bases). Germline loops: CDR1 SGHTA, CDR2 FQGNSA. The length of the CDR3 is 15 residues. In nucleotides, the CDR3 is TGTGCCAGCAGCGTAGCGGAGCTAACCACAGATACGCAGTATTTT. Protein product: CASSVAELTTDTQYF.

This chain joins TRBV19 and TRBJ1-3; D remains ambiguous. This CDR3 is built from 14 residues. The V gene lost 6 bases and the J gene lost 1 base, with 10 bases spanning the gap. The germline V gene encodes CDR1 LNHDA and CDR2 SQIVND (reference sequence). The CDR3 reads CASSYDTSGNTIYF. The CDR3, as DNA: TGTGCCAGTAGCTATGACACTTCTGGAAACACCATATATTTT.